The subject of this entry is one T cell receptor (beta chain). The record originates from a study of blood T cell repertoires in COVID-19. Looking at the study overall: From T cells, B-cell-depleted T cells, or PBMCs came the material, which was cDNA or gDNA.

Per the authors' pipeline: Amplification with reference gene primers provided the estimates of nucleated cell counts. Assay: immunoSEQ multiplex PCR; the TCRdb copy retains only in-frame clones and omits some. D and trimming were read from the DNA, whereas the V and J calls and clone size are those reported in that table. The table shows 230,000 or so clones, with around 81% occurring only once. V was pared by 5 bases and J by 1 base, with 8 bases between. The germline V gene has CDR1 SGHTA and CDR2 FQGTGA. The CDR3 sequence is 13 residues long. This chain uses TRBV7-3 with TRBJ1-1, with D possibly matching TRBD1 (5 bases). This TCR came from a woman aged 80 or older with COVID-19, enrolled during active disease. The specimen was peripheral blood. CDR3 nucleotide sequence: TGTGCCAGCAGCCAGACAGCGAACACTGAAGCTTTCTTT. This encodes CASSQTANTEAFF.